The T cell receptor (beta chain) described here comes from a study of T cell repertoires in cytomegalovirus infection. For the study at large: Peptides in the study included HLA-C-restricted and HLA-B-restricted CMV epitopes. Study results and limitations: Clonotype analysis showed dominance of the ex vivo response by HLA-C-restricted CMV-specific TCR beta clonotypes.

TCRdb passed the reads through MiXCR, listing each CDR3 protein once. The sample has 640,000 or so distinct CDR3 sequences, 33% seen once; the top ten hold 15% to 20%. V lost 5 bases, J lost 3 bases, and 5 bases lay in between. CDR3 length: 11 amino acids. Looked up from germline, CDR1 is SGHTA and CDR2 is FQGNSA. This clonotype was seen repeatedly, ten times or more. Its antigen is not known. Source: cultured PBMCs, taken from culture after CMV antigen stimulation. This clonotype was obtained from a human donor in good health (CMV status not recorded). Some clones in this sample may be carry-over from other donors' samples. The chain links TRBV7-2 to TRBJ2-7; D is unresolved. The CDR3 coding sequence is TGTGCCAGCAGCGGATTCTACGAGCAGTACTTC. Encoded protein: CASSGFYEQYF.